Following are 3 T cell receptor beta chains from one sample sequenced in a study of blood T cell repertoires in COVID-19. Clones were sequenced by immunoSEQ multiplex PCR, and TCRdb holds only the in-frame ones, with some missing. The sample lists 190,000 or so clones, about 90% occurring once. Sequencing used PBMCs or T cells enriched from blood (not recorded which). The receptors originated from a woman in her twenties or thirties who had recovered from COVID-19.

This clone occurred once. The chain uses TRBV7-9 and TRBJ1-2; D uncertain. The length of the CDR3 is 12 residues. Trimming shortened V by 1 base and J by 6 bases, and 6 bases separated the two germline ends. CDR1 is SEHNR, CDR2 FQNEAQ, per germline (reference sequence). For the CDR3, the DNA is TGTGCCAGCAGCTTAGAAGCTAATGGCTACACCTTC. It encodes CASSLEANGYTF.

The table lists this clone with a few counts. The sample holds other DNA sequences that translate to the same CDR3. V usage is TRBV28 and J usage is TRBJ1-1; TRBD1 matches at 7 bases. Trimming at V came to 6 bases and at J to 0 bases, leaving 10 bases not matched to a gene. In germline, CDR1 is MDHEN, CDR2 SYDVKM. This CDR3 spans 16 amino acids. The chain's CDR3 is CASRLRQGIMNTEAFF. CDR3 DNA: TGTGCCAGCAGGCTACGACAGGGAATAATGAACACTGAAGCTTTCTTT.

To note about this clone: Being one base from a much bigger clone, this may be a read error. The V gene is TRBV7-6, the J gene TRBJ1-6; weak D call: TRBD1 (6 bases). V lost 1 base and J 6 bases, leaving 13 bases between the germline ends. This CDR3 spans 16 amino acids. The germline V gene encodes CDR1 SGHVS and CDR2 FNYEAQ. The CDR3, as DNA: TGTGCCAGCAGCTTAGGGCAGGGGTGGACTAATTCACCCCTCCACTTT. This translates into CASSLGQGWTNSPLHF.